This is a list of T cell receptor beta chains from one sample in a study of early T cells in non-severe SARS-CoV-2 infection. TCRdb independently ran MiXCR on the 5' RACE reads; one entry per CDR3 protein. The sample includes 85,000 to 100,000 distinct CDR3 sequences, approximately 13% of them seen just once. Sequenced: whole blood. These receptors originate from an adult who was a healthcare worker with PCR-confirmed SARS-CoV-2 infection or an uninfected control (not recorded which). The CDR3 runs from the conserved cysteine through the conserved F or W. The D gene is left open where the match is weak. A clone size is listed for some rows: how often the clone was seen (once, few, many), or a class if it is expanded.

v_gene	abundance	d_gene	j_gene	CDR3nt	CDR3aa
TRBV7-9	few	TRBD2	TRBJ2-3	TGTGCCAGCAGCTTGGTACGAGCGGGAGGCACAGATACGCAGTATTTT	CASSLVRAGGTDTQYF
TRBV6-6	few	TRBD1	TRBJ2-1	TGTGCCAGCAGTAGTAGGGGGCAGAGATACTACAATGAGCAGTTCTTC	CASSSRGQRYYNEQFF
TRBV6-1	many	NA	TRBJ2-2	TGTGCCAGCAGTGCTCTAAGAGGAGAGAGTGGCGGGGAGCTGTTTTTT	CASSALRGESGGELFF
TRBV6-2/TRBV6-3	NA	NA	TRBJ2-5	TGTGCCAGCGGCAGCCAAGAGACCCAGTACTTC	CASGSQETQYF
TRBV7-2	few	NA	TRBJ1-3	TGTGCCAGCAGCTCCGCTAGAGGAAACAACATATATTTT	CASSSARGNNIYF
TRBV11-2	many	NA	TRBJ2-3	TGTGCCAGCAGCTTAGTCCGAGGGAACAATAAGGGTTTGGATACGCAGTATTTT	CASSLVRGNNKGLDTQYF
TRBV12-3/TRBV12-4	NA	TRBD1	TRBJ1-2	TGTGCCAGCAGTCCAGACAGGGGGCATGGCTACACCTTC	CASSPDRGHGYTF
TRBV20-1	NA	NA	TRBJ2-5	TGCAGTGTTCCCGGGGGGCAGACCCAGTACTTC	CSVPGGQTQYF
TRBV11-2	many	NA	TRBJ2-7	TGTGCCAGCAGCTCCCGGGCGACAGGACAACTATACGAGCAGTACTTC	CASSSRATGQLYEQYF
TRBV5-6	few	NA	TRBJ1-2	TGTGCCAGCAGCCGTCTCCGGGGTCGAGCTAACTATGGCTACACCTTC	CASSRLRGRANYGYTF